This T cell receptor (beta chain) was sequenced in a study of cytomegalovirus exposure and HLA in healthy donors. Unrecorded immune exposure was likely among donors, who were nominally healthy when sampled. Regarding the study as a whole: One variant, a missense change in DCLRE1C, was linked in a later analysis to TCR beta V- and J-gene trimming. In a later analysis, the majority of CMV-associated beta chains seemingly showed HLA restriction. Reported results showed that the classifier diagnosed cytomegalovirus status with high specificity and sensitivity.

This CDR3 contains 15 residues. J lost 5 bases, V lost 6 bases, and 12 bases had no gene match. The germline V gene encodes CDR1 WSHSY and CDR2 SAAADI. Remarks on this clone: Its antigen is not known.

PCR primers comprised 60 Vbeta and 13 Jbeta primers. Using immunoSEQ multiplex PCR, the repertoire was profiled, and TCRdb retains in-frame clones only, with some absent. The sample data list some 40,000 clones. This rearrangement joins TRBV10-2 to TRBJ2-5, with 7 bases fitting TRBD1. Sequencing was done on a sample of PBMCs. This clonotype was obtained from a male donor in good health and CMV-seronegative. The CDR3 loop is CASRAGAGGSETQYF. The CDR3 DNA reads as TGCGCCAGCAGAGCAGGGGCAGGGGGATCGGAGACCCAGTACTTC.